Listed here is a single T cell receptor (beta chain). Antigen: not known. This sample stems from a study of cytomegalovirus exposure and HLA in healthy donors. Study outcomes and limitations: Diagnosis of cytomegalovirus status made by the classifier reportedly showed high specificity and sensitivity. In a later analysis, specific HLA alleles were associated with around 17,000 TCR beta sequences at a 0.05 false discovery rate.

The V gene's germline CDR1 is SQVTM and CDR2 ANQGSEA. CDR3 size: 13 residues. Trimming left V 1 base short and J 5 bases short, with 11 bases between. PCR involved 60 Vbeta and 13 Jbeta primers. The repertoire was sequenced with immunoSEQ multiplex PCR; TCRdb's copy has only in-frame clones and lacks some. The sample table sets out about 200,000 clones. The sequencing sample was made of PBMCs. The genes are TRBV29-1 and TRBJ2-5, with a possible D match to TRBD2 (5 bases). The source of this sequence is a girl aged 2-15 years in good health and CMV-seropositive. CDR3: CSVEGGPGETQYF. The DNA for the CDR3 is TGCAGCGTTGAAGGAGGACCGGGGGAGACCCAGTACTTC.